This T cell receptor (beta chain) derives from a study of siplizumab effects on memory and regulatory T cells. Study-wide results and limits: The study found naive T cells seemingly more diverse than memory cells and seemingly major alloresponse contributors.

Assay used: immunoSEQ multiplex PCR; TCRdb lists only in-frame clones, some missing. The sample includes about 120,000 clones, around 93% of them seen just once. Comments on this clone: Its cognate antigen is unknown.

CDR1 and CDR2 from the germline V gene are MGHRA and YSYEKL. The CDR3 has 15 residues. Material: non-Treg CD4+ T cells sorted from blood. This clonotype originated in a human donor in good health. The chain links TRBV4-1 to TRBJ2-5; TRBD1 matches at 8 bases. Judging by the DNA end, TRBJ2-7 fits better; the J call may be wrong. CDR3 protein: CASSQGQGAPYEQYF. DNA for the CDR3: TGCGCCAGCAGCCAAGGCCAGGGGGCCCCCTACGAGCAGTACTTC.